A single sample gave rise to the 9 T cell receptor beta chains below, sequenced in a study of blood T cell repertoires in COVID-19. Profiling relied on immunoSEQ multiplex PCR, and the TCRdb table lists in-frame clones only, not all of them. The table shows roughly 250,000 clones, with about nine tenths occurring only once. The sample comprised PBMCs or T cells enriched from blood (not recorded which). The receptors were gathered from a woman aged 40 to 50 with acute COVID-19.

The chain has TRBV4-1 and TRBJ1-2, with D uncertain. This CDR3 is 14 amino acids long. Germline V CDR1 and CDR2: MGHRA, YSYEKL. V was pared by 1 base and J by 0 bases, with 6 bases between. CDR3 loop: CASSQGPANYGYTF. For the CDR3, the DNA is TGCGCCAGCAGCCAAGGCCCAGCTAACTATGGCTACACCTTC.

The chain is built from TRBV15 and TRBJ1-4; D not certain. Germline V gene sequence: CDR1 LNHNV, CDR2 YYDKDF (reference sequence). The CDR3 extends over 14 amino acids. V dropped 0 bases and J dropped 7 bases, with 9 bases sitting between them. In nucleotides, the CDR3 is TGTGCCACCAGCAGAGATCGGGGAATTGAAAAACTGTTTTTT. It specifies CATSRDRGIEKLFF.

The chain couples TRBV7-6 to TRBJ2-3; 8 bases line up with TRBD2. The CDR3 has 15 amino acids. Trimming cost V 4 bases and J 4 bases; bases outside gene matches: 7. The germline V gene has CDR1 SGHVS and CDR2 FNYEAQ. The CDR3 DNA reads TGTGCCAGCAGCTCTCTAGCGGGCCGGCCAGATACGCAGTATTTT. Translation: CASSSLAGRPDTQYF. The full variable domain, its missing parts supplied by reference TRBV7-6 and TRBJ2-3, is GAGVSQSPRYKVTKRGQDVALRCDPISGHVSLYWYRQALGQGPEFLTYFNYEAQQDKSGLPNDRFSAERPEGSISTLTIQRTEQRDSAMYRCASSSLAGRPDTQYFGPGTRLTVL.

The chain links TRBV14 to TRBJ1-1, with 7 bases that match TRBD1. Trimming cost V 1 base and J 5 bases; bases outside gene matches: 10. The CDR3 contains 16 residues. Germline CDR1 SGHDN, CDR2 FVKESK. This CDR3 reads CASSQAGQDRGTEAFF. In DNA, the CDR3 is TGTGCCAGCAGCCAAGCCGGACAGGACCGGGGTACTGAAGCTTTCTTT.

The gene calls are TRBV4-1 and TRBJ1-6, with TRBD1 matching 9 bases. The V segment lost 0 bases and the J segment 6 bases; nucleotides outside the gene matches: 3. Germline CDR1 is MGHRA and CDR2 is YSYEKL. CDR3 length equals 16 residues. CDR3 nucleotides: TGCGCCAGCAGCCAAGAGGGACAGGGCCCTAATTCACCCCTCCACTTT. Its protein is CASSQEGQGPNSPLHF.

The chain recombines TRBV14 with TRBJ2-1; D is unclear. Looked up from germline, CDR1 is SGHDN and CDR2 is FVKESK. Trimming took 1 base from V and 4 from J, leaving 5 bases between them. This CDR3 has 13 amino acids. CDR3 in DNA: TGTGCCAGCAGCCAAGCGGTTTACAATGAGCAGTTCTTC. As protein: CASSQAVYNEQFF.

V usage is TRBV7-2 and J usage is TRBJ1-2; D perhaps matches TRBD1 (5 bases). The CDR3 is 15 amino acids. Germline V gene sequence: CDR1 SGHTA, CDR2 FQGNSA. Trimming stripped 5 bases from V and 2 bases from J, with 15 bases between. CDR3 in amino acids: CASSHGSGVNYGYTF. The CDR3 DNA follows: TGTGCCAGCAGCCACGGCTCGGGGGTGAACTATGGCTACACCTTC.

V and J are TRBV24-1 and TRBJ2-3; D possibly corresponds to TRBD2 (7 bases). V was clipped by 3 bases and J by 2 bases, with 11 bases between them. The germline gives CDR1 KGHDR, CDR2 SFDVKD. CDR3 length: 15 residues. The CDR3 sequence is CATSDRGAFTDTQYF. The CDR3 DNA is TGTGCCACCAGTGATCGGGGGGCCTTCACAGATACGCAGTATTTT.

The chain employs TRBV7-9 and TRBJ2-2; TRBD1 matches at 9 bases. CDR1 is SEHNR and CDR2 is FQNEAQ in the germline V gene (reference sequence). V lost 1 base to trimming and J lost 5 bases; unmatched junction nucleotides: 8. The CDR3 contains 17 residues. CDR3 DNA: TGTGCCAGCAGCTTAGGCCCGGGACAGGGTTTAACCGGGGAGCTGTTTTTT. It codes for CASSLGPGQGLTGELFF.